The rows below give T cell receptor beta chains drawn from one sample of a study of OX40 agonist ivuxolimab in advanced cancers. The table came from immunoSEQ multiplex PCR; TCRdb's copy has only in-frame clones and leaves some out. The sample includes 70,000 or so clones, approximately 80% of them seen just once. The sample in question was CD4+ or CD8+ T cells sorted from blood, obtained in a trial of the OX40 agonist ivuxolimab. All receptors come from an adult with an advanced solid tumor such as melanoma, head and neck, liver or kidney cancer. CDR3s include the opening cysteine and the closing phenylalanine or tryptophan. D genes are given only for firm matches.

V gene,D gene,CDR3 length,CDR3 protein
TRBV30,.,12,CAARGYPETQYF
TRBV6-5,.,14,CASRPTAAGEKLFF
TRBV19,.,15,CASSIGRGVGTTAFF
TRBV6-5,.,14,CASSYSATTDTQYF
TRBV5-6,.,16,CASSLWGMRGNQPQHF
TRBV4-1,.,13,CASSQDVSYGYTF
TRBV7-9,.,13,CASTERVGETQYF
TRBV11-2,TRBD1,15,CASSPDRGRGDTQYF
TRBV6-1,.,18,CASSETVQASSGANVLTF
TRBV29-1,.,14,CSVTGSSNPYEQYF
TRBV29-1,.,13,CSVQGNSQETQYF
TRBV2,.,15,CASSPQAIGRETQYF
TRBV5-1,.,13,CASSLDGGAGYTF
TRBV30,TRBD1,14,CAWRRTGGNEKLFF
TRBV10-3,TRBD1,13,CAARDSTTDTQYF
TRBV7-7,TRBD2,15,CASSPRTSGGETQYF
TRBV5-1,.,15,CASSYRLDVTHEQFF
TRBV6-1,.,15,CASSESFGEAGESFF
TRBV5-1,.,14,CASTLGPESDEQFF
TRBV27,TRBD1,14,CASIKQGAGTEAFF
TRBV19,TRBD2,15,CASSTQRGTAEEQFF
TRBV5-6,.,14,CASSFLDSTDTQYF
TRBV5-1,TRBD1,13,CASKGALTDTQYF
TRBV2,.,11,CASSLSYEQYF
TRBV7-8,TRBD1,18,CASSSPGQGAYSTDTQYF
TRBV15,.,13,CATSRVQGDGYTF
TRBV7-6,TRBD1,14,CASSSRDRGLGQYF
TRBV7-2,TRBD1,19,CASSLSPGQGARGYEKLFF
TRBV27,.,13,CASKPQGYNEQFF
TRBV6-4,.,14,CASSVGANTGELFF
TRBV9,.,15,CASSVVQGGQETQYF
TRBV18,TRBD1,16,CASSGGQGGAITEAFF
TRBV7-2,.,13,CASSFQGSEKLFF
TRBV29-1,TRBD1,14,CSVWETGGSYEQYF
TRBV11-2,.,11,CASSPVIGYTF
TRBV27,TRBD1,16,CASNTLSGTGNSPLHF
TRBV18,.,14,CASSPGVTNEKLFF
TRBV5-1,.,14,CASSLGNRVDEQFF
TRBV5-5,.,11,CASSLDREAFF
TRBV14,TRBD1,14,CASSHKVQGAEAFF
TRBV18,.,13,CASSPPGVTRLFF
TRBV5-1,TRBD1,15,CASSLVTGGNYGYTF
TRBV5-1,.,14,CASSPGGMDTEAFF
TRBV5-1,.,12,CASSLESDTQYF
TRBV15,.,14,CATSRDRKGYEQYF
TRBV7-6,.,15,CASSLGVRTDGEAFF
TRBV4-2,TRBD1,17,CASSQPRQGAQNTEAFF
TRBV19,.,14,CASSIGGYNSPLHF
TRBV30,.,14,CARGRQDANTEAFF
TRBV18,TRBD1,16,CASSPSNRGGTDTQYF
TRBV6-6,TRBD1,14,CASQYPGQGTEAFF
TRBV16,.,14,CASSQSRGGNEQFF
TRBV2,.,11,CASTPDTTQYF
TRBV7-9,TRBD1,15,CASSLTTGVRYGYTF
TRBV6-1,TRBD2,14,CASSGLAGNYEQYF